This TCR beta chain was sequenced for a study of cytomegalovirus exposure and HLA in healthy donors. Study-wide results and limits: Presence/absence analyses supposed approximately even sequencing depth among donors.

CDR3 length: 17 amino acids. The V end was cut by 0 bases, the J end by 0 bases, with 12 bases between. Germline V lookup: CDR1 GTSNPN, CDR2 SVGIG (reference sequence). A multiplex PCR was run with 60 Vbeta primers and 13 Jbeta primers. Using immunoSEQ multiplex PCR, the repertoire was profiled, and TCRdb retains in-frame clones only, with some absent. The sample shows 25,000 to 30,000 clones, 62% of them seen only once. On this clone itself: The antigen is undetermined.

The chain is built from TRBV30 and TRBJ2-6; D not certain. Sequencing was done on a sample of PBMCs. The origin of this receptor is a male donor in good health and CMV-seropositive. CDR3 nucleotide sequence: TGTGCCTGGAGTGTACAGTACACTTACTCTGGGGCCAACGTCCTGACTTTC. It encodes CAWSVQYTYSGANVLTF.